The clone carrying this TCR beta chain was picked up a small number of times. The sample originates from a study of CD8 T cells in ankylosing spondylitis. CDR3 size: 13 residues. Germline CDR1 reads SGHRS; CDR2 reads YFSETQ. Trimming took 9 bases from V and 1 from J; bases not matched to a gene: 5. From the 5' RACE reads, TCRdb called clonotypes with MiXCR, one entry per CDR3 protein. The sample has a few hundred thousand distinct CDR3 sequences; about 20% are singletons. This TCR was sampled from a male donor with ankylosing spondylitis or in good health (not recorded which). The chain is built from TRBV5-1 and TRBJ2-5; 8 bases are shared with TRBD1. The sequenced material came from blood, either unsorted or a sorted T cell fraction (not recorded which). The CDR3 nucleotides read TGCGCCAACGTTACAGGGGGCCAAGAGACCCAGTACTTC. It yields the protein CANVTGGQETQYF.